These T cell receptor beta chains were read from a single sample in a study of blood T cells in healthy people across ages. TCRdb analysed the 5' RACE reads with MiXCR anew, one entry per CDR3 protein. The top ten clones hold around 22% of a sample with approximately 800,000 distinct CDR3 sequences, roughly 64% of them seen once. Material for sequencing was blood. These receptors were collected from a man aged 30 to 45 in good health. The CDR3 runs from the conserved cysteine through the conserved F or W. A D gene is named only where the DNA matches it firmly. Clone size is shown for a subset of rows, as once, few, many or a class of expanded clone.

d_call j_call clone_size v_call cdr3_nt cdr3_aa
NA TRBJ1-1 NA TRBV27 TGTGCCAGCAGACACGACAGTGCCCGTGGGGCTTTCTTT CASRHDSARGAFF
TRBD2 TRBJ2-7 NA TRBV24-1 TGTGCCACCAGTCCCTCGGGTAGCGGGATTTGCGAGCAGTACTTC CATSPSGSGICEQYF
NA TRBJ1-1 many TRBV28 TGTGCCAGCAGCCTTGTATCTTGGAAGAACACTGAAGCTTTCTTT CASSLVSWKNTEAFF
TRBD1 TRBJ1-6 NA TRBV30 TGTGCCTGGCGACCGGGACAGGGATGGTCACCCCTCCACTTT CAWRPGQGWSPLHF
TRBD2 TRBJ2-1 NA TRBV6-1 TGTGCCAGCTCCGGAGGCGGGAGGGTCTACAATGAGCAGTTCTTC CASSGGGRVYNEQFF
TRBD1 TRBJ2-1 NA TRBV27 TGTGCCAGCAGTTTAGGGCAGGGGGCGGGTAATGAGCAGTTCTTC CASSLGQGAGNEQFF
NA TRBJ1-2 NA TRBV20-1 TGCAGTGCCCTAACAGGGAAGGATGGCTACACCTTC CSALTGKDGYTF
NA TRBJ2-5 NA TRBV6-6 TGTGCCAGCAGTTACTTTCTACGGGAGACCCAGTACTTC CASSYFLRETQYF
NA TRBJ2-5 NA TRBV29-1 TGCAGCGTTGAAGATCTTACTACACGTGAGCAGTACTTC CSVEDLTTREQYF
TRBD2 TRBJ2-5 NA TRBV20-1 TGCAGTGCTAGAGGTGTCCCCGGACTAGCATCGGAGACCCAGTACTTC CSARGVPGLASETQYF
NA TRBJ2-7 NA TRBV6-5 TGTGCCAGCAGTTCCGGACGGGGGATAGTCTACGAGCAGTACTTC CASSSGRGIVYEQYF
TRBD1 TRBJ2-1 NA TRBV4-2 TGTGCCAGCAGCCAAGATGGGGACAGGGACTACAATGAGCAGTTCTTC CASSQDGDRDYNEQFF
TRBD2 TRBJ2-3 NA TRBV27 TGTGCCAGCAGTTACCTAGCGGGAGTTCTGGATACGCAGTATTTT CASSYLAGVLDTQYF
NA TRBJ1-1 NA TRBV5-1 TGCGCCAGCAGCTTAGATGACTCGGTCCGAGGGACTGAAGCTTTCTTT CASSLDDSVRGTEAFF
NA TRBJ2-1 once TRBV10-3 TGTGCCATCAGTGAGTCGGGAAGAGAATCAAATGAGCAGTTCTTC CAISESGRESNEQFF
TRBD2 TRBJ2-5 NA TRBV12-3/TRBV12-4 TGTGCCAGCAGCCGGGGGGGGAAAGAGACCCAGTACTTC CASSRGGKETQYF
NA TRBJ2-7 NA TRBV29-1 TGCAGCGTTGGGACTGCCCTAGGTGTCGAGCAGTACTTC CSVGTALGVEQYF
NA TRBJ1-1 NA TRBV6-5 TGTGCCAGCAGTGACAATATGAACACTGAAGCTTTCTTT CASSDNMNTEAFF
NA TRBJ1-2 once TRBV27 TGTGCCAGCAGCCCGACCGTCAACGGCTATGGCTACACCTTC CASSPTVNGYGYTF
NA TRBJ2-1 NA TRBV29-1 TGCAGCGTTGAATTAGGACAGTTCTACAATGAGCAGTTCTTC CSVELGQFYNEQFF
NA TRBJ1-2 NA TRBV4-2 TGTGCCAGCAGCACCTGGGACGGGCGAAACTATGGCTACACCTTC CASSTWDGRNYGYTF
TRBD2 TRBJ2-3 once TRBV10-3 TGTGCCATCAGTGAGTCGAGGGGCGGGAGAACAGATACGCAGTATTTT CAISESRGGRTDTQYF
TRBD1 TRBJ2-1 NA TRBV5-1 TGCGCCAGCAGCGTTACGGGACAGGGTTGGGATGAGCAGTTCTTC CASSVTGQGWDEQFF
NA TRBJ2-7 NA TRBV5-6 TGTGCCAGCAGCTTGAGTCCAGGGTATGCCTACGAGCAGTACTTC CASSLSPGYAYEQYF